This T cell receptor beta chain was identified during a study of CXCR3-negative and CXCR3-positive naive CD8 T cells. Across the study: Some 130 million TRB reads were obtained in total, which works out to about 1.5 +/- 0.3 million per library. Study results and limitations: Greater hydrophobicity was found in TRB CDR3s of CXCR3-positive naive cells than of CXCR3-negative naive cells. TRB CDR3 properties indicated TCR strength, while surface CD5 was similar across naive subsets. Whereas memory cells differed, naive CXCR3-negative and CXCR3-positive cells shared similar TRBV-TRBJ usage.

The authors prepared UMI-labeled TRB cDNA libraries by 5' RACE. TCRdb reworked the 5' RACE reads into one entry per CDR3 protein, no DNA. Reported are 150,000 to 170,000 distinct CDR3 sequences; the ten largest clones contain approximately 0.51%. As for this clonotype: Antigen unknown.

The TCR originated in a human donor in good health. Some clones in this sample may be carry-over from other donors' samples. Sequencing input: naive CXCR3+ CD8+ T cells from blood. The subset denotes: CD45RO-CCR7+CD27+CD95- naive CD8+ T cells expressing CXCR3 (TNR3+).

CDR3 sequence: CASSKAGTSGVNEQFF. This chain links TRBV21-1 with TRBJ2-1; absent DNA, TCRdb's TRBD2 call cannot be checked. TRBV21-1 corresponds to a pseudogene. The CDR3 consists of 16 residues.